What follows describes a single T cell receptor beta chain. No antigen is known for it. These data are taken from a study of beta chain features in type 1 diabetes. Study observations and caveats: Shortening that was moderate but significant affected the TCRB CDR3s of Type 1 diabetes patients in all four CD4+ subsets. Junctions at VDJ sites from type 1 diabetes patients had fewer insertions and more deletions. The similarity of naive, central memory and Treg TCRB repertoires appeared greater among patients than among healthy donors.

The investigators reverse transcribed all of the isolated RNA, so they sequenced expressed TCRB transcripts. Each sample of naive, central memory or regulatory T cells had, on average, approximately 3.5 million reads. Libraries were prepared by immunoSEQ multiplex PCR; TCRdb keeps only in-frame clonotypes and omits some of them. Of roughly 300,000 clones in the sample, approximately 9.9% were seen once. Central memory, naive, regulatory and stem cell-like memory CD4+ cells were sorted by CD45RO/CCR7/CD25/CD127/CD95/CD27. Sequencing was performed on central memory CD4+ T cells from blood. The receptor's source is a man under 40 with type 1 diabetes.

The DNA for the CDR3 is TGCGCCAGCAGCCTTACCTCGGGGATCCAAGAGACCCAGTACTTC. Encoded protein: CASSLTSGIQETQYF. The genes are TRBV5-1 and TRBJ2-5, with a tentative D call TRBD2 (5 bases). This CDR3 has 15 residues. Trimming removed 4 bases at V and 1 base at J, with 14 bases between. The germline V gene encodes CDR1 SGHRS and CDR2 YFSETQ.